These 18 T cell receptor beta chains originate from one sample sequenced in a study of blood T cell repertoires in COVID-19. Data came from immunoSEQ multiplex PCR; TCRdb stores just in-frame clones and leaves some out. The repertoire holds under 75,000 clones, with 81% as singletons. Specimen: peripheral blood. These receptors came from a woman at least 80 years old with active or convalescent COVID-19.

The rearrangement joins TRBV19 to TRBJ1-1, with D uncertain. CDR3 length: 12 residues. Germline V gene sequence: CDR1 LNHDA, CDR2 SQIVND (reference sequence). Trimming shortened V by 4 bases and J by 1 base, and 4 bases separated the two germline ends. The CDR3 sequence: CASSNRNTEAFF. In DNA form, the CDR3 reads TGTGCCAGTAGTAATAGGAACACTGAAGCTTTCTTT.

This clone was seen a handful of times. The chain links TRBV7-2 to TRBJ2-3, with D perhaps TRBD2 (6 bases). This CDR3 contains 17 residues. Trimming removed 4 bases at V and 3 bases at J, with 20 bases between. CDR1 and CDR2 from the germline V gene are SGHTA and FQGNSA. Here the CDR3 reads CASSSYSGTRRTDTQYF. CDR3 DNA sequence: TGTGCCAGCAGCTCCTATTCCGGGACTCGTCGGACAGATACGCAGTATTTT.

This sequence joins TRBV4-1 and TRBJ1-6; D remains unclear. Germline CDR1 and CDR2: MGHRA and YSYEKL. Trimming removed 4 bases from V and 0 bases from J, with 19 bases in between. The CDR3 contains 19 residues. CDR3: CASSLHVSGRDSYNSPLHF. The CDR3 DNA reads TGCGCCAGCAGCCTCCACGTCTCGGGGAGGGACTCCTATAATTCACCCCTCCACTTT.

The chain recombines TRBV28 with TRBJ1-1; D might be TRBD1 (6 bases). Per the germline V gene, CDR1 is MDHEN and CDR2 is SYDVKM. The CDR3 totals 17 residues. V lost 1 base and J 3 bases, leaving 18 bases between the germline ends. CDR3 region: CASSLFGGGGQDTEAFF. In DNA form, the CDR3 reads TGTGCCAGCAGTTTATTTGGGGGTGGGGGCCAGGACACTGAAGCTTTCTTT.

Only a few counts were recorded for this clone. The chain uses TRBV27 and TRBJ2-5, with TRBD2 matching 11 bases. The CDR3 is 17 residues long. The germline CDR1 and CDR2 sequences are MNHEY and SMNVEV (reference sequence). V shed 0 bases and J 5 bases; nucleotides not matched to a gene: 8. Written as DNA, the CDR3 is TGTGCCAGCAGTTTATCAAGGACGACTAGCGGGGCTGAGACCCAGTACTTC. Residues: CASSLSRTTSGAETQYF.

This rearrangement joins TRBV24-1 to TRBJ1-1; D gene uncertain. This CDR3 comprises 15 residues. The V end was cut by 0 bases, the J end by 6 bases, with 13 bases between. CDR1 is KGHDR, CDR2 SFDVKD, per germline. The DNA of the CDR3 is TGTGCCACCAGTGATTTGGAGGAGAGGATCCCTGAAGCTTTCTTT. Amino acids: CATSDLEERIPEAFF.

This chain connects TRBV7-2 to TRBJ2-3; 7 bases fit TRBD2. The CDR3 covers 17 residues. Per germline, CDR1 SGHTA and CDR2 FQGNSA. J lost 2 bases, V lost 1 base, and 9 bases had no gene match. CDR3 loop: CASSLGGGDYNTDTQYF. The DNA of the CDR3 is TGTGCCAGCAGCTTAGGGGGAGGGGATTATAACACAGATACGCAGTATTTT. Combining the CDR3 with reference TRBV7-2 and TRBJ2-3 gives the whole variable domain GAGVSQSPSNKVTEKGKDVELRCDPISGHTALYWYRQSLGQGLEFLIYFQGNSAPDKSGLPSDRFSAERTGGSVSTLTIQRTQQEDSAVYLCASSLGGGDYNTDTQYFGPGTRLTVL.

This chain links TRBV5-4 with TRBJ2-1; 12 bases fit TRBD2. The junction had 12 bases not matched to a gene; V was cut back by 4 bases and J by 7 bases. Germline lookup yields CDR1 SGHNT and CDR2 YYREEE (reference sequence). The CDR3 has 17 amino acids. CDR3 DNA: TGTGCCAGCAGCGGTCTAGCGGGGGGGCTGGAACGAAATGAGCAGTTCTTC. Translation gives CASSGLAGGLERNEQFF. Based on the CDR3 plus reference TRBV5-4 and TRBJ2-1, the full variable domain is ETGVTQSPTHLIKTRGQQVTLRCSSQSGHNTVSWYQQALGQGPQFIFQYYREEENGRGNFPPRFSGLQFPNYSSELNVNALELDDSALYLCASSGLAGGLERNEQFFGPGTRLTVL.

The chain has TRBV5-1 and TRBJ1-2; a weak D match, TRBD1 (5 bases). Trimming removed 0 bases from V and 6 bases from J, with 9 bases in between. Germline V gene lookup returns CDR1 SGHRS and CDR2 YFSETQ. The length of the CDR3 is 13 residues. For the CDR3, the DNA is TGCGCCAGCAGCTTGGAGCAGGGCGATGGCTACACCTTC. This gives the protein CASSLEQGDGYTF.

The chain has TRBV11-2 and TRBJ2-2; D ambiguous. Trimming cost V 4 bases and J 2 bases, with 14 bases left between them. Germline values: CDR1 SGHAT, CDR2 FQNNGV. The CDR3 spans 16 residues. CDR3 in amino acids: CASSSLGGTNTGELFF. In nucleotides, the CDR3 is TGTGCCAGCAGCTCCCTAGGTGGTACAAACACCGGGGAGCTGTTTTTT.

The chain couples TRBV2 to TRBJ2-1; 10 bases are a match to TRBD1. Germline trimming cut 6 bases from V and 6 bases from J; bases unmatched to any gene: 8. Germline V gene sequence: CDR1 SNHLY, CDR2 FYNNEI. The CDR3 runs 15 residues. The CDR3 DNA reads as TGTGCCAGCAGCGAGGAGGGACAGGGGTTCAATGAGCAGTTCTTC. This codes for CASSEEGQGFNEQFF.

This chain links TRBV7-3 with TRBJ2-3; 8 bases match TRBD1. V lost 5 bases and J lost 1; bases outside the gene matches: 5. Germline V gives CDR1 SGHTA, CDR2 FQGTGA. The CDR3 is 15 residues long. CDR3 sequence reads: CASSLMGQGTDTQYF. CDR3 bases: TGTGCCAGCAGCCTCATGGGACAGGGCACAGATACGCAGTATTTT.

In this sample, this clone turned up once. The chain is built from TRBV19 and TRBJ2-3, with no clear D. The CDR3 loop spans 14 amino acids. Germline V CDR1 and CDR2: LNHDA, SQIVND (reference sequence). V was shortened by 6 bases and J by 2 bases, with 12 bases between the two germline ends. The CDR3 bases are TGTGCCAGTAGGGTGGGCAGCAACACAGATACGCAGTATTTT. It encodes CASRVGSNTDTQYF.

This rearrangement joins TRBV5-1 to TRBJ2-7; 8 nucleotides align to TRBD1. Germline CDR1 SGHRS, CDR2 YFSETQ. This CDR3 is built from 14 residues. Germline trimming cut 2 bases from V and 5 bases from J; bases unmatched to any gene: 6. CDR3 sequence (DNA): TGCGCCAGCAGCTTCGCGACAGGGGTGAACGAGCAGTACTTC. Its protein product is CASSFATGVNEQYF.

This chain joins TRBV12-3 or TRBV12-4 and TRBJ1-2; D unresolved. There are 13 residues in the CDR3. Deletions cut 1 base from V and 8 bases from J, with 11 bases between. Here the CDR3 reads CASSLEPGQGYTF. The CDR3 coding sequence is TGTGCCAGCAGTTTAGAACCAGGTCAAGGCTACACCTTC.

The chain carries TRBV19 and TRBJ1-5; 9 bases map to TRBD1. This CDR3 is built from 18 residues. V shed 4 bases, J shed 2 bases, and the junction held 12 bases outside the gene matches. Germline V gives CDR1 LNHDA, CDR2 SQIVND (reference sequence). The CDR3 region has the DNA TGTGCCAGTAGTAAAGGGACAGGGTATGTCCCAGGCAATCAGCCCCAGCATTTT. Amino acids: CASSKGTGYVPGNQPQHF.

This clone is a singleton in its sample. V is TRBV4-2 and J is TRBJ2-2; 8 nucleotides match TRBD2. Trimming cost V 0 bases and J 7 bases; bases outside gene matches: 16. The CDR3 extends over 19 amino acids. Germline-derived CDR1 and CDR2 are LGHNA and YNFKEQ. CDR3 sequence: CASSQEGGAGAPRGGELFF. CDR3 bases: TGTGCCAGCAGCCAAGAAGGAGGAGCGGGGGCCCCTCGTGGCGGGGAGCTGTTTTTT.

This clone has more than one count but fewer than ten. The CDR3 DNA reads as TGTGCCAGCAGCCAAGATATGGCGGGGAGCCATGGCTACACCTTC. Residues: CASSQDMAGSHGYTF. This chain joins TRBV14 and TRBJ1-2; D unclear. The germline gives CDR1 SGHDN, CDR2 FVKESK. Trimming stripped 0 bases from V and 6 bases from J, with 14 bases between. This CDR3 has 15 amino acids.